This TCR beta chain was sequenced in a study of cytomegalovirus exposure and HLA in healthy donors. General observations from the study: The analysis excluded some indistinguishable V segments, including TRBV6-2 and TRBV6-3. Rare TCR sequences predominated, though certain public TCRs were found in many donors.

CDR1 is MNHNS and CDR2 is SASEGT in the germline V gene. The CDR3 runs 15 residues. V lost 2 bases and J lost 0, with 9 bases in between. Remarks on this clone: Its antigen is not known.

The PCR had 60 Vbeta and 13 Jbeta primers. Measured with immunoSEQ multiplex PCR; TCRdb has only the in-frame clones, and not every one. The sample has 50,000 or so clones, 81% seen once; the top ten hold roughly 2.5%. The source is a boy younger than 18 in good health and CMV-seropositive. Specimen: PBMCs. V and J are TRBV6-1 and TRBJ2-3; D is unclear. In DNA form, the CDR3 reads TGTGCCAGCAGTGAAATCGGGTCTAGCACAGATACGCAGTATTTT. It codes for CASSEIGSSTDTQYF.